The clone carrying this T cell receptor beta chain was counted between two and nine times. Its antigen is not identified. From germline, CDR1 is MNHEY and CDR2 SVGAGI. With 3 bases clipped from V and 10 bases from J, the junction kept 6 bases outside the gene matches. The CDR3 has 14 residues. The data derive from a study of blood T cells in healthy people across ages. For every donor, a draw yielded around 10 milliliters of peripheral blood. Overall study results and limits: Per-million-T-cell TCR beta diversity fell roughly linearly with age.

The second PCR ran 7 to 11 cycles with a sample-barcoded 5' primer and J-beta primers. MiXCR, run by TCRdb on the 5' RACE reads, gives a single entry per CDR3 protein. There are roughly 570,000 distinct CDR3 sequences in the sample; about 26% occur only once, and under 20% lies in the top ten. The V and J genes are TRBV6-5 and TRBJ1-6; 7 nucleotides align to TRBD1. The receptor was isolated from a woman in her seventies in good health. Material: blood. This CDR3 reads CASSYQTGKSPLHF. The CDR3 DNA reads TGTGCCAGCAGTTATCAGACAGGGAAATCACCCCTCCACTTT.